The sequence of this T cell receptor (beta chain) was determined in a study of shared clonotypes between healthy human individuals. TCRdb keeps only in-frame clones here, not all; method: immunoSEQ multiplex PCR. The table shows 2.5 million or so clones, with around nine tenths occurring only once. The trim removed 1 base at V and 4 bases at J, leaving 6 bases unmatched. Germline V lookup: CDR1 LGHNA, CDR2 YSLEER. The length of the CDR3 is 16 residues. The chain combines TRBV4-3 with TRBJ1-2; TRBD1 agrees at 10 bases. The specimen sequenced was naive CD4+ T cells sorted from blood. Subset here: CD45RA+ positively selected. The origin of this receptor is a man younger than 30 in good health. The CDR3: CASSQAGTGVPYGYTF. The CDR3 coding sequence is TGCGCCAGCAGCCAAGCCGGGACAGGGGTACCCTATGGCTACACCTTC.